The 3 T cell receptor beta chains below come from one sample, sequenced in a study of blood T cells in healthy people across ages. It was with a sample-barcoded 5' primer and a J-beta primer mix that a second PCR of about 6 to 11 cycles was run. TCRdb redid the calling of the 5' RACE reads with MiXCR, one entry per CDR3 protein. The sample shows 950,000 to 1,200,000 distinct CDR3 sequences, around two fifths of them seen only once. Sequences were obtained from blood. The source is a man between 18 and 29 years old in good health.

In its sample, this clonotype was seen once. The chain links TRBV19 to TRBJ1-5, with a possible D match to TRBD1 (6 bases). Between the trimmed V and J ends, which lost 5 bases and 5 bases, there was a span of 16 bases. The CDR3 covers 15 residues. Per the germline V gene, CDR1 is LNHDA and CDR2 is SQIVND (reference sequence). The CDR3 DNA follows: TGTGCCAGTAGTTCACACAGGGACTTTGATCAGCCCCAGCATTTT. As protein: CASSSHRDFDQPQHF.

V is TRBV9 and J is TRBJ2-5, with 9 positions matching TRBD1. J lost 0 bases, V lost 4 bases, and 4 bases had no gene match. Germline loops: CDR1 SGDLS, CDR2 YYNGEE. The CDR3 is 15 amino acids. The CDR3 spells CASSWTGDNQETQYF. CDR3 DNA sequence: TGTGCCAGCAGCTGGACAGGGGATAACCAAGAGACCCAGTACTTC.

The rearrangement links TRBV20-1 to TRBJ2-7, with 7 bases matching TRBD2. Looked up from germline, CDR1 is DFQATT and CDR2 is SNEGSKA (reference sequence). The CDR3 extends over 14 amino acids. The junction had 6 bases not matched to a gene; V was cut back by 3 bases and J by 1 base. As DNA, the CDR3 is TGCAGTGCTAGCGACTGGACTAGGTCCTACGAGCAGTACTTC. Protein: CSASDWTRSYEQYF.